The rows below give T cell receptor beta chains drawn from one sample of a study of read filtering for tumor transcriptome and immune sequencing. TCRdb passed the reads through MiXCR, listing each CDR3 protein once. The profile covers 43,000 or so distinct CDR3 sequences, with less than 15% appearing a single time and approximately 14% taken by the ten largest. Sequencing was carried out using a population of CD138-negative cells sorted from bone marrow. These receptors came from a donor at least 40 years old with multiple myeloma. Both conserved end residues are part of each CDR3. A D gene is named only where the DNA matches it firmly. Some rows have no size entry. The others give once, few or many, or a class for an expanded clone.

V: TRBV10-3
J: TRBJ2-1
D: .
size: many
DNA: TGTGCCATCAGTGAGTCCTTCTACAATGAGCAGTTCTTC
CDR3: CAISESFYNEQFF

V: TRBV7-9
J: TRBJ2-1
D: .
size: many
DNA: TGTGCCAGCAGCTCCCCCCCCGGGACCCCGTACAATGAGCAGTTCTTC
CDR3: CASSSPPGTPYNEQFF

V: TRBV4-1
J: TRBJ2-1
D: TRBD1
size: many
DNA: TGCGCCAGCAGCCAATCCTTGGGGGACAGGATCTCAAATGAGCAGTTCTTC
CDR3: CASSQSLGDRISNEQFF

V: TRBV7-6
J: TRBJ2-3
D: TRBD1
size: many
DNA: TGTGCCAGCAGCTTCTTCCTCGCGACAGGGCCCCTTATGGATACGCAGTATTTT
CDR3: CASSFFLATGPLMDTQYF

V: TRBV5-4
J: TRBJ2-1
D: TRBD2
size: many
DNA: TGTGCCAGCAGCAGGACTAGCGGGAGTAGGTACAATGAGCAGTTCTTC
CDR3: CASSRTSGSRYNEQFF

V: TRBV7-9
J: TRBJ2-1
D: .
size: many
DNA: TGTGCCAGCAGCTTGAGGGGAGCACCGAGCTCCTACAATGAGCAGTTCTTC
CDR3: CASSLRGAPSSYNEQFF

V: TRBV20-1
J: TRBJ2-7
D: TRBD2
size: many
DNA: TGCAGTGCTGGTGGGTTAGCGGGTTCCTACGAGCAGTACTTC
CDR3: CSAGGLAGSYEQYF

V: TRBV10-1
J: TRBJ2-2
D: .
size: few
DNA: TGCGCCAGCAGAGCCGGGATCAACACCGGGGAGCTGTTTTTT
CDR3: CASRAGINTGELFF

V: TRBV3-1
J: TRBJ1-1
D: TRBD1
size: many
DNA: TGTGCCAGCAGCAAGGGGACAGCCGAAGCTTTCTTT
CDR3: CASSKGTAEAFF

V: TRBV3-1
J: TRBJ2-5
D: .
size: many
DNA: TGTGCCAGCAGCCAAGATCAAGTATTATTGGAGACCCAGTACTTC
CDR3: CASSQDQVLLETQYF

V: TRBV7-2
J: TRBJ2-5
D: .
size: many
DNA: TGTGCCAGCAGCTTAGTGGTTGAGACCCAGTACTTC
CDR3: CASSLVVETQYF

V: TRBV10-3
J: TRBJ2-1
D: .
size: many
DNA: TGTGCCATCAGGGGAGGACCCTACAATGAGCAGTTCTTC
CDR3: CAIRGGPYNEQFF

V: TRBV10-3
J: TRBJ2-5
D: .
size: many
DNA: TGTGCCATCAGGCCCAGGGGGGAGGAGACCCAGTACTTC
CDR3: CAIRPRGEETQYF

V: TRBV11-3
J: TRBJ2-5
D: TRBD2
size: many
DNA: TGTGCCAGTGGACTAGGACTTCAAGAGACCCAGTACTTC
CDR3: CASGLGLQETQYF

V: TRBV2
J: TRBJ1-5
D: .
size: many
DNA: TGTGCCAGCAGTGCCCGTGGCGGTCAGCCCCAGCATTTT
CDR3: CASSARGGQPQHF

V: TRBV30
J: TRBJ2-2
D: TRBD2
size: many
DNA: TGTGCCTGGAGTTACGGGACTAGCACCGGGGAGCTGTTTTTT
CDR3: CAWSYGTSTGELFF

V: TRBV12-3/TRBV12-4
J: TRBJ1-1
D: TRBD1
size: few
DNA: TGTGCCAGCAGTCTCACAGGGGGCGCGGGCACTGAAGCTTTCTTT
CDR3: CASSLTGGAGTEAFF

V: TRBV7-9
J: TRBJ2-2
D: .
size: few
DNA: TGTGCCAGCAGCTTATTGTCCACGAACACCGGGGAGCTGTCTTTT
CDR3: CASSLLSTNTGELSF

V: TRBV7-8
J: TRBJ2-1
D: .
size: many
DNA: TGTGCCAGCAGCTTAGTATCGACAATCCGCCAGTTCTTC
CDR3: CASSLVSTIRQFF

V: TRBV5-1
J: TRBJ2-7
D: .
size: many
DNA: TGCGCCAGCAGCTTGGTAGCGGTTTCGCGAGAGCAGTACTTC
CDR3: CASSLVAVSREQYF

V: TRBV15
J: TRBJ2-7
D: .
size: many
DNA: TGTGCCACCAGCAGAGATGGGATAGCGAGAGAGCAGTACTTC
CDR3: CATSRDGIAREQYF

V: TRBV14
J: TRBJ1-3
D: .
size: many
DNA: TGTGCCAGCAGCCAAGGGTTGCAATTGGGAAACACCATATATTTT
CDR3: CASSQGLQLGNTIYF

V: TRBV10-3
J: TRBJ2-1
D: .
size: medium-sized
DNA: TGTGCCATCAGCCCTACTAGCAATGAGCAGTTCTTC
CDR3: CAISPTSNEQFF

V: TRBV28
J: TRBJ2-2
D: .
size: many
DNA: TGTGCCAGCAGTTCCTCGGGGAGGCGGAGCGCCGGGGAGCTGTTTTTT
CDR3: CASSSSGRRSAGELFF

V: TRBV4-1
J: TRBJ2-3
D: .
size: many
DNA: TGCGCCAGCAGCCACCCCTACGTGGTCACAGATACGCAGTATTTT
CDR3: CASSHPYVVTDTQYF

V: TRBV20-1
J: TRBJ1-6
D: .
size: many
DNA: TGCAGTGCTAGTTGGGAGGCCCTCCACTTT
CDR3: CSASWEALHF

V: TRBV7-9
J: TRBJ2-3
D: .
size: many
DNA: TGTGCCAGCAGCCAGACTCTAACACTGGGTACGCAGTATTTT
CDR3: CASSQTLTLGTQYF

V: TRBV20-1
J: TRBJ2-7
D: .
size: many
DNA: TGCAGTGCCAGGGCGGACCAATTCTCCGAGCAGTACTTC
CDR3: CSARADQFSEQYF

V: TRBV2
J: TRBJ2-7
D: .
size: many
DNA: TGTGCCAGCAGTTCCGGGACTGATTCAAACGAGCAGTACTTC
CDR3: CASSSGTDSNEQYF

V: TRBV12-3/TRBV12-4
J: TRBJ1-6
D: .
size: many
DNA: TGTGCCAGCAGTTTTAATGGGCAGGGCGGTTCACCCCTCCACTTT
CDR3: CASSFNGQGGSPLHF

V: TRBV12-5
J: TRBJ2-3
D: .
size: few
DNA: TGTGCTAGTGGTTTGGGTAGCTCGGGCTACACAGATACGCAGTATTTT
CDR3: CASGLGSSGYTDTQYF

V: TRBV10-3
J: TRBJ2-1
D: TRBD2
size: many
DNA: TGTGCCATCAGGAGACTAGCGGGAGACAATGAGCAGTTCTTC
CDR3: CAIRRLAGDNEQFF

V: TRBV30
J: TRBJ2-1
D: TRBD2
size: many
DNA: TGTGCCTGGAGAGCCGGGACTAGCAGGTACAATGAGCAGTTCTTC
CDR3: CAWRAGTSRYNEQFF

V: TRBV10-1
J: TRBJ2-1
D: .
size: many
DNA: TGCGCCAGCAGTGCCGGGGGCGGCTACAATGAGCAGTTCTTC
CDR3: CASSAGGGYNEQFF

V: TRBV12-3/TRBV12-4
J: TRBJ2-6
D: TRBD1
size: many
DNA: TGTGCCAGCAGTCTGAGACAGGGGGCAGCTGGGGCCAACGTCCTGACTTTC
CDR3: CASSLRQGAAGANVLTF

V: TRBV18
J: TRBJ1-1
D: .
size: .
DNA: TGTGCCAGCTCACCCCTCGGGCAAGCAACTGAAGCTTTCTTT
CDR3: CASSPLGQATEAFF

V: TRBV19
J: TRBJ2-2
D: .
size: .
DNA: TGTGCCAGTAGTAAACAGGAGGGCACCGGGGAGCTGTTTTTT
CDR3: CASSKQEGTGELFF

V: TRBV24-1
J: TRBJ2-5
D: TRBD1
size: many
DNA: TGTGCCACCAGATCGGGACAGGGGTGGAGTGAGACCCAGTACTTC
CDR3: CATRSGQGWSETQYF

V: TRBV4-2
J: TRBJ2-5
D: TRBD2
size: many
DNA: TGTGCCAGCAGCCAAGGGACTAGCGGGCAAGAGACCCAGTACTTC
CDR3: CASSQGTSGQETQYF

V: TRBV29-1
J: TRBJ2-7
D: TRBD1
size: .
DNA: TGCAGCGTTAACACAGGGGTCGAGCAGTACTTC
CDR3: CSVNTGVEQYF

V: TRBV4-1
J: TRBJ2-7
D: .
size: many
DNA: TGCGCCAGCAGCCAAGTTCCCAGCGGATACTACGAGCAGTACTTC
CDR3: CASSQVPSGYYEQYF

V: TRBV7-9
J: TRBJ1-4
D: .
size: many
DNA: TGTGCCAGCAGCTTAGGGAAGCCGGGAGAAAAACTGTTTTTT
CDR3: CASSLGKPGEKLFF

V: TRBV28
J: TRBJ2-7
D: TRBD1
size: few
DNA: TGTGCCAGCAGAATGAGGGCAGGGGGCCTCTACGAGCAGTACTTC
CDR3: CASRMRAGGLYEQYF

V: TRBV29-1
J: TRBJ2-1
D: TRBD2
size: many
DNA: TGCAGCGTTGAAGTCTCAGGGAGGGCCTACAATGAGCAGTTCTTC
CDR3: CSVEVSGRAYNEQFF

V: TRBV7-8
J: TRBJ1-4
D: .
size: many
DNA: TGTGCCAGCAGCTACGGACAGTCCTTTAATGAAAAACTGTTTTTT
CDR3: CASSYGQSFNEKLFF

V: TRBV6-5
J: TRBJ1-3
D: .
size: many
DNA: TGTGCCAGCAGTTACTCGCACAGCCTTCGGGGGAACACCATATATTTT
CDR3: CASSYSHSLRGNTIYF

V: TRBV9
J: TRBJ2-5
D: .
size: many
DNA: TGTGCCAGCAGCGTAGGAGGTCCGGGGTATCAAGAGACCCAGTACTTC
CDR3: CASSVGGPGYQETQYF

V: TRBV6-2/TRBV6-3
J: TRBJ2-6
D: TRBD2
size: many
DNA: TGTGCCAGCAGTTACTTAAGACTAGCGACTGGGGCCAACGTCCTGACTTTC
CDR3: CASSYLRLATGANVLTF

V: TRBV20-1
J: TRBJ1-2
D: .
size: many
DNA: TGCAGTGCTAGAGATAGACAGACCGGTAACTATGGCTACACCTTC
CDR3: CSARDRQTGNYGYTF

V: TRBV14
J: TRBJ2-2
D: .
size: many
DNA: TGTGCCAGCAGCGCGTGGACAGGGAGGGGCACCGGGGAGCTGTTTTTT
CDR3: CASSAWTGRGTGELFF

V: TRBV14
J: TRBJ2-2
D: .
size: many
DNA: TGTGCCAGCAGCAAGTACTTAGGATCCGGGGAGCTGTTTTTT
CDR3: CASSKYLGSGELFF

V: TRBV6-6
J: TRBJ2-7
D: TRBD1
size: many
DNA: TGTGCCAGCAGCCGGACAGGGTCCTCGACCTACGAGCAGTACTTC
CDR3: CASSRTGSSTYEQYF

V: TRBV6-1
J: TRBJ2-1
D: TRBD2
size: few
DNA: TGTGCCAGCAGTGAAAAGAGGTATAGCGGGAACTACAATGAGCAGTTCTTC
CDR3: CASSEKRYSGNYNEQFF

V: TRBV9
J: TRBJ2-3
D: .
size: medium-sized
DNA: TGTGCCAGCAGCCCCTTCGACAGTCTCCTCGCAGATACGCAGTATTTT
CDR3: CASSPFDSLLADTQYF

V: TRBV9
J: TRBJ1-1
D: .
size: many
DNA: TGTGCCAGCAGCGCCTTGGGCCAGTCGGACACTGAAGCTTTCTTT
CDR3: CASSALGQSDTEAFF

V: TRBV7-2
J: TRBJ1-1
D: .
size: many
DNA: TGTGCCAGCAGCCCAGGAATGAACACTGAAGCTTTCTTT
CDR3: CASSPGMNTEAFF

V: TRBV28
J: TRBJ2-7
D: .
size: many
DNA: TGTGCCAGCACCTCGGGAGTTTACGAGCAGTACTTC
CDR3: CASTSGVYEQYF

V: TRBV7-2
J: TRBJ2-3
D: .
size: many
DNA: TGTGCCAGCAGCCCCAGGGGAGGGATGCCAGATACGCAGTATTTT
CDR3: CASSPRGGMPDTQYF

V: TRBV20-1
J: TRBJ1-5
D: .
size: many
DNA: TGCAGTGCAGCGCGGACAGGCAATCAGCCCCAGCATTTT
CDR3: CSAARTGNQPQHF